The following is a T cell receptor (beta chain) sequence with its context. The antigen remains unidentified. Each CDR3 protein gets one entry after TCRdb re-called the reads with MiXCR. The sample records fewer than 30,000 distinct CDR3 sequences, roughly two thirds being singletons. These data belong to a study of type 1 regulatory T cells. Study details: An in vitro protocol generated T-allo10, a Tr1-enriched, alloantigen-specific CD4 T cell product.

Graft donor-derived T-allo10 cells were described as host-alloantigen-specific, anergic, and alloantigen-specifically suppressive. This CDR3 has 13 amino acids. Per germline, CDR1 SEHNR and CDR2 FQNEAQ (reference sequence). Deletions cut 1 base from V and 2 bases from J, with 6 bases between. The chain carries TRBV7-9 and TRBJ2-7; D is uncertain. The clonotype was recovered from a human donor in good health. Sequencing was carried out using cultured T cells, either the whole culture or a sorted T cell fraction (not recorded which). Subset: Tr1-enriched cell product generated in vitro against host alloantigens. The CDR3 here is CASSLETAYEQYF. CDR3 in DNA: TGTGCCAGCAGCTTAGAGACGGCCTACGAGCAGTACTTC. The whole variable domain, filled in from reference TRBV7-9 and TRBJ2-7, reads DTGVSQNPRHKITKRGQNVTFRCDPISEHNRLYWYRQTLGQGPEFLTYFQNEAQLEKSRLLSDRFSAERPKGSFSTLEIQRTEQGDSAMYLCASSLETAYEQYFGPGTRLTVT.